The next 11 T cell receptor beta chains were all read from a single sample in a study of cytomegalovirus exposure and HLA in healthy donors. The assay was immunoSEQ multiplex PCR, and TCRdb's table has in-frame clones only and misses some. This sample has approximately 200,000 clones, with around nine tenths found just once. The sample was PBMCs. These receptors all come from a woman aged 18-35 years in good health and CMV-seronegative.

The V call is TRBV29-1, the J call TRBJ2-1, with a possible D match to TRBD2 (5 bases). Deletions cut 3 bases from V and 4 bases from J, with 31 bases between. The CDR3 runs to 20 residues. CDR1 SQVTM and CDR2 ANQGSEA come from the germline V gene. The CDR3 spells CSVERALTSRNLGTYNEQFF. Here the CDR3 DNA reads TGCAGCGTTGAGAGGGCTCTTACCAGCCGAAATCTAGGTACATACAATGAGCAGTTCTTC.

V and J are TRBV5-1 and TRBJ1-2; a possible D gene is TRBD1 (5 bases). V was clipped by 1 base and J by 4 bases, with 14 bases between them. Germline V CDR1 and CDR2: SGHRS, YFSETQ. The CDR3 has 15 amino acids. The CDR3 DNA sequence: TGCGCCAGCAGCTTGAGGCAGGACGGGGGCTATGGCTACACCTTC. This translates into CASSLRQDGGYGYTF.

The gene calls are TRBV6-4 and TRBJ2-5; D gene uncertain. This CDR3 comprises 13 residues. The germline V gene has CDR1 MRHNA and CDR2 SNTAGT. With 5 bases removed from V and 2 bases from J, the gap between germline ends came to 9 bases. CDR3 sequence: CASSSVLQETQYF. CDR3 DNA: TGTGCCAGCAGTTCCGTTTTGCAAGAGACCCAGTACTTC.

The rearrangement joins TRBV23-1 to TRBJ1-6, with D uncertain. TRBV23-1 counts as an open reading frame of uncertain function. The CDR3 totals 16 residues. V was trimmed by 8 bases and J by 5 bases, leaving 19 bases between them. The CDR3 DNA reads TGCGCCAGCCCGCCGTGGGCCGCCCTGAATAATTCACCCCTCCACTTT. Translated, it gives CASPPWAALNNSPLHF.

The CDR3 sequence: CASSQPGVTGNTIYF. CDR3 nucleotide sequence: TGCGCCAGCAGCCAACCAGGGGTCACTGGAAACACCATATATTTT. The chain has TRBV5-1 and TRBJ1-3; D may be TRBD1 (6 bases). V lost 4 bases and J lost 2, with 13 bases in between. There are 15 residues in the CDR3. CDR1 and CDR2 from the germline V gene are SGHRS and YFSETQ.

The chain carries TRBV28 and TRBJ2-5, with TRBD2 matching 9 bases. This CDR3 has 15 residues. V trimming: 5 bases; J trimming: 2 bases; junction bases outside the gene matches: 6. Looked up from germline, CDR1 is MDHEN and CDR2 is SYDVKM. The CDR3 sequence is CASSGSGRSQETQYF. CDR3 bases: TGTGCCAGCAGTGGAAGCGGGAGGTCTCAAGAGACCCAGTACTTC.

The chain employs TRBV5-1 and TRBJ1-3, with 7 nucleotides matching TRBD1. The CDR3 is 14 amino acids. Germline values: CDR1 SGHRS, CDR2 YFSETQ. V gave up 5 bases and J gave up 4 bases; unmatched junction bases: 6. CDR3 in amino acids: CASRAPGQGNTIYF. The CDR3, as DNA: TGCGCCAGCAGGGCTCCGGGACAGGGAAACACCATATATTTT. The complete variable domain, with remaining parts taken from reference TRBV5-1 and TRBJ1-3, reads KAGVTQTPRYLIKTRGQQVTLSCSPISGHRSVSWYQQTPGQGLQFLFEYFSETQRNKGNFPGRFSGRQFSNSRSEMNVSTLELGDSALYLCASRAPGQGNTIYFGEGSWLTVV.

The chain couples TRBV28 to TRBJ1-1, with 7 bases fitting TRBD1. The CDR3 totals 16 residues. Per germline, CDR1 MDHEN and CDR2 SYDVKM. V dropped 8 bases and J dropped 9; count of bases not matched to a gene: 21. CDR3 loop: CASEKKYGSGQRKAFF. Here the CDR3 DNA reads TGTGCCAGCGAAAAAAAATATGGATCGGGACAGAGGAAAGCTTTCTTT.

This sequence joins TRBV5-6 and TRBJ1-3; TRBD1 matches 8 bases. Germline CDR1 SGHDT, CDR2 YYEEEE. CDR3 size: 15 residues. The V gene end was trimmed by 2 bases and the J gene end by 2 bases; junction bases not matched to a gene: 3. The CDR3 loop reads CASSFGTGPGNTIYF. The CDR3 bases are TGTGCCAGCAGCTTCGGGACAGGCCCTGGAAACACCATATATTTT.

Concerning this clone: The junction does not match germline at one end; this may be a read error. V is TRBV10-2 and J is TRBJ2-7; no firm D call. This CDR3 has 12 residues. The germline V gene has CDR1 WSHSY and CDR2 SAAADI. This CDR3 is CASRELGAEQYF. CDR3 in DNA: TGCGCCAGCAGGGAGTTGGGCGCCGAGCAGTACTTC.

This rearrangement joins TRBV7-9 to TRBJ2-7; 8 bases line up with TRBD1. This CDR3 comprises 13 residues. V lost 5 bases and J lost 3; bases outside the gene matches: 3. Germline V gene sequence: CDR1 SEHNR, CDR2 FQNEAQ (reference sequence). This CDR3 reads CASSPTGGYEQYF. In nucleotides, the CDR3 is TGTGCCAGCAGCCCAACAGGGGGCTACGAGCAGTACTTC.